This T cell receptor (beta chain) is drawn from a study of ipilimumab plus nivolumab after autologous stem cell transplantation. Clones were read by immunoSEQ multiplex PCR, and TCRdb kept only the in-frame ones, dropping some. This repertoire shows 43,000 or so clones, approximately 91% found once; its top ten account for around 0.9%. CDR1 SGDLS and CDR2 YYNGEE come from the germline V gene. V was cut by 4 bases and J by 9 bases, with 23 bases left in between. The CDR3 is 16 residues long. The sequence derives from a male donor with multiple myeloma. The chain employs TRBV9 and TRBJ2-1, with D possibly being TRBD1 or TRBD2 (5 bases each). The material was PBMCs, obtained in a trial of ipilimumab plus nivolumab as post-transplant consolidation. CDR3 DNA: TGTGCCAGCAGCACCGGACCGGGTGGGGGATACGTTGAGCAGTTCTTC. Translating it yields CASSTGPGGGYVEQFF.